These 3 T cell receptor beta chains were all obtained from the same sample, sequenced in a study of graft-versus-host responses after intestinal transplantation. TCRdb keeps only in-frame clones here, not all; method: immunoSEQ multiplex PCR. The data show more than 75,000 clones, about 91% seen once. The antigens of these receptors remain unknown. Material: unstimulated CD4+ T cells sorted from spleen or lymph node cells, obtained before transplant. The receptors originated from a human donor who was the organ donor for an intestinal transplant.

This sequence joins TRBV30 and TRBJ2-7, with a weak D call TRBD1 (5 bases). The germline V gene encodes CDR1 GTSNPN and CDR2 SVGIG (reference sequence). V shed 0 bases and J shed 1 base, with 16 bases lying between them. The CDR3 spans 16 residues. The CDR3 reads CAWSVRGRERSYEQYF. CDR3 sequence (DNA): TGTGCCTGGAGTGTAAGGGGCCGCGAGCGTTCCTACGAGCAGTACTTC.

The chain couples TRBV5-6 to TRBJ2-7; possible D gene TRBD1, 5 bases. V shed 3 bases and J shed 0 bases, with 13 bases lying between them. CDR3 length equals 15 residues. Per the germline V gene, CDR1 is SGHDT and CDR2 is YYEEEE. The CDR3: CASSWWGPSSYEQYF. The DNA of the CDR3 is TGTGCCAGCAGCTGGTGGGGCCCCAGCTCCTACGAGCAGTACTTC.

The chain is built from TRBV6-5 and TRBJ2-7; the D is unclear. The CDR3 covers 14 residues. The germline CDR1 and CDR2 sequences are MNHEY and SVGAGI. V was pared by 2 bases and J by 3 bases, with 11 bases between. The CDR3 region is CASSYLGGFYEQYF. The CDR3 DNA reads as TGTGCCAGCAGTTACCTCGGCGGCTTCTACGAGCAGTACTTC.